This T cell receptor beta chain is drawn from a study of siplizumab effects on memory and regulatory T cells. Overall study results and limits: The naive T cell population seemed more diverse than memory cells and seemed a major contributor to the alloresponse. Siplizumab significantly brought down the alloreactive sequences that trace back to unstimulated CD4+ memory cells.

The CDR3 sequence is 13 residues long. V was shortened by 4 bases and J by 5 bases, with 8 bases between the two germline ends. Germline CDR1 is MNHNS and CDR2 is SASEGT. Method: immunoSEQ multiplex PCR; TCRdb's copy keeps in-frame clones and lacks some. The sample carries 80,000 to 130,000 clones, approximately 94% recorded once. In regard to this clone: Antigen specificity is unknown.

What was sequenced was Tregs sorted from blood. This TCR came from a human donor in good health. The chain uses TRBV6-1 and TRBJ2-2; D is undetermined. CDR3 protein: CASSVRLTGELFF. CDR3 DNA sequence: TGTGCCAGCAGTGTACGGTTGACCGGGGAGCTGTTTTTT.